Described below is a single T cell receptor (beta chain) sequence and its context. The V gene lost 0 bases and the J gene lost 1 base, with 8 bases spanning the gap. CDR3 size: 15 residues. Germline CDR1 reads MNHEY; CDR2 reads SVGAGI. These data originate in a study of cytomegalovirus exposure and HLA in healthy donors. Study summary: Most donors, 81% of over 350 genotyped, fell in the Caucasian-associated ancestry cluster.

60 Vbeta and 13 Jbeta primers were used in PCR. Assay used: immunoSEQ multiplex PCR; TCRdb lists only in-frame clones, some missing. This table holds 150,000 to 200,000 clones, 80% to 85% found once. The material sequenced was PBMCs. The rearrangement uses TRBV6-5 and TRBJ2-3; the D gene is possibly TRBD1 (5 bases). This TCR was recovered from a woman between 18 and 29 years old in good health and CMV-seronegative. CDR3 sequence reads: CASSYSGRGTDTQYF. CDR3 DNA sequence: TGTGCCAGCAGTTACTCGGGGCGTGGCACAGATACGCAGTATTTT.